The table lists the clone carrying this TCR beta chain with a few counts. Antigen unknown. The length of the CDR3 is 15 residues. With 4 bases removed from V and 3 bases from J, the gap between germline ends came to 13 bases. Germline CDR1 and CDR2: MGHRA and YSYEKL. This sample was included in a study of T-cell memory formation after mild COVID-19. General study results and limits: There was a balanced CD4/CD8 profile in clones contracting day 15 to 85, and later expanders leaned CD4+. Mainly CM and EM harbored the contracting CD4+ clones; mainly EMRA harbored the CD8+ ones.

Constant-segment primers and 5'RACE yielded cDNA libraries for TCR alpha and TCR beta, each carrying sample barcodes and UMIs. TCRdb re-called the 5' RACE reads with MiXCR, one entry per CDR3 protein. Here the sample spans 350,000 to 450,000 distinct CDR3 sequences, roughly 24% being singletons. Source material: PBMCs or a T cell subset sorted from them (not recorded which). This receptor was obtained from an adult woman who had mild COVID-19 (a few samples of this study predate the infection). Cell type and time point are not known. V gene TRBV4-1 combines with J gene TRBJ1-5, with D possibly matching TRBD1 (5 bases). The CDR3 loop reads CASSPDTGLNQPQHF. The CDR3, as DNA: TGCGCCAGCAGCCCAGACACGGGGCTCAATCAGCCCCAGCATTTT.